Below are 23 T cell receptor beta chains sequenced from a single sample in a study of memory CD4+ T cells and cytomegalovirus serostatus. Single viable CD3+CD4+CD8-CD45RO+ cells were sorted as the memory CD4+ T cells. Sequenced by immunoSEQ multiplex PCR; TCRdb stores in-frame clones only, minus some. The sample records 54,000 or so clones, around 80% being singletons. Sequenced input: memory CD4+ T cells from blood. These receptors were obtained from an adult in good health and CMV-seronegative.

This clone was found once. Written as DNA, the CDR3 is TGTGCCAGTGCCACCCTTGGGGGGGCTAGGGACACTGAAGCTTTCTTT. Translating it yields CASATLGGARDTEAFF. This chain uses TRBV19 with TRBJ1-1; TRBD1 might be the D (6 bases). Trimming removed 8 bases at V and 3 bases at J, with 22 bases between. Germline CDR1 reads LNHDA; CDR2 reads SQIVND (reference sequence). This CDR3 is 16 amino acids long. Looking up the rest from reference TRBV19 and TRBJ1-1 gives the full variable domain: DGGITQSPKYLFRKEGQNVTLSCEQNLNHDAMYWYRQDPGQGLRLIYYSQIVNDFQKGDIAEGYSVSREKKESFPLTVTSAQKNPTAFYLCASATLGGARDTEAFFGQGTRLTVV.

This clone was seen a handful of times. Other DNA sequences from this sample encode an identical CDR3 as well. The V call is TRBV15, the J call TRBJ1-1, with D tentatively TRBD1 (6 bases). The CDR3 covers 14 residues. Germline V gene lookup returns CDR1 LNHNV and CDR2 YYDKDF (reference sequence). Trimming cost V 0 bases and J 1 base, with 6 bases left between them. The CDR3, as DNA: TGTGCCACCAGCAGAGACAGGGGGAACACTGAAGCTTTCTTT. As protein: CATSRDRGNTEAFF.

Written as DNA, the CDR3 is TGTGCCAGCTCCCTAAACACAGGATCTTCTGGAAACACCATATATTTT. It encodes CASSLNTGSSGNTIYF. The chain combines TRBV18 with TRBJ1-3, with a tentative D call TRBD1 (5 bases). The CDR3 consists of 16 residues. The V end lost 6 bases, the J end lost 1 base, and 16 bases lay between the germline ends. Germline CDR1 and CDR2: KGHSH and LQKENI.

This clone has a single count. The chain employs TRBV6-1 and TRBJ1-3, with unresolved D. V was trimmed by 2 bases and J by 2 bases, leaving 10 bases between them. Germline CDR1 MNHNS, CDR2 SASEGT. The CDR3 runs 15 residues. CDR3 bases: TGTGCCAGCAGTGAATCGAACAGCCCTGGAAACACCATATATTTT. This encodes CASSESNSPGNTIYF.

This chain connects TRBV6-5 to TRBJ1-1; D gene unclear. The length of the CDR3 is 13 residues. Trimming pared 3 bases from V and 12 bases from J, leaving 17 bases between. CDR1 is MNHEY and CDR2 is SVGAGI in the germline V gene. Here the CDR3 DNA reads TGTGCCAGCAGTTATAGGCCGACGCAGTCGACTTTCTTT. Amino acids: CASSYRPTQSTFF.

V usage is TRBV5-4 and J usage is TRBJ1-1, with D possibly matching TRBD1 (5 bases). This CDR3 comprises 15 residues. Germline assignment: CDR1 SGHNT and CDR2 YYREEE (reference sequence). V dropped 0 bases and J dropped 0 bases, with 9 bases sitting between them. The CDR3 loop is CASSLATGVNTEAFF. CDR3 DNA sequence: TGTGCCAGCAGCTTGGCCACGGGGGTGAACACTGAAGCTTTCTTT.

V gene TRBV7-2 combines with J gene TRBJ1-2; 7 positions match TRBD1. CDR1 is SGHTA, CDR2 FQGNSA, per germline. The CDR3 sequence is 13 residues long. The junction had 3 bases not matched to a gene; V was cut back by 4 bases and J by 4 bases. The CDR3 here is CASSSGQAYGYTF. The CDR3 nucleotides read TGTGCCAGCAGCTCTGGACAGGCCTATGGCTACACCTTC.

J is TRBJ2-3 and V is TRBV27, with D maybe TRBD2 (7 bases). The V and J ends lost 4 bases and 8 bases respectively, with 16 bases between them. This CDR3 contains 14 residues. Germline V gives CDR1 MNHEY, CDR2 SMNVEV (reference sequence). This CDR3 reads CASSSARRGGTQYF. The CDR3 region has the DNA TGTGCCAGCAGTTCCGCCAGGAGGGGGGGTACGCAGTATTTT.

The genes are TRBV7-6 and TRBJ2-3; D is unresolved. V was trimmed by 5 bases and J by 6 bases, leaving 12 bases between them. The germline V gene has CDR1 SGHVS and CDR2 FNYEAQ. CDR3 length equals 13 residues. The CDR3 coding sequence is TGTGCCAGCAGCCCCCTTTCCGCGGATACGCAGTATTTT. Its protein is CASSPLSADTQYF.

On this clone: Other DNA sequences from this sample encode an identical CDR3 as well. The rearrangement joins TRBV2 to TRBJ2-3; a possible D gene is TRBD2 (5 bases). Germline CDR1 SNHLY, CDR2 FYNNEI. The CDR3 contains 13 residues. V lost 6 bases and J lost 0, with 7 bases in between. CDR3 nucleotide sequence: TGTGCCAGCAGAGGACTGAGCACAGATACGCAGTATTTT. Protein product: CASRGLSTDTQYF.

CDR3 amino acids: CASSGRVGTDTQYF. As DNA, the CDR3 is TGTGCCAGTAGTGGGCGGGTCGGCACAGATACGCAGTATTTT. V is TRBV19 and J is TRBJ2-3; weak D call: TRBD2 (5 bases). The germline V and J ends were trimmed by 5 bases and 1 base, with 10 bases remaining between them. Germline V gene sequence: CDR1 LNHDA, CDR2 SQIVND (reference sequence). CDR3 length equals 14 residues. The full variable domain, rest sourced from reference TRBV19 and TRBJ2-3, is DGGITQSPKYLFRKEGQNVTLSCEQNLNHDAMYWYRQDPGQGLRLIYYSQIVNDFQKGDIAEGYSVSREKKESFPLTVTSAQKNPTAFYLCASSGRVGTDTQYFGPGTRLTVL.

CDR3 coding DNA: TGTGCCAGCAGCGAACCGGGACAGGTCGGAGGCTACACCTTC. Encoded protein: CASSEPGQVGGYTF. The chain is built from TRBV6-5 and TRBJ1-2, with 8 bases aligning to TRBD1. The CDR3 extends over 14 amino acids. The J segment lost 8 bases and the V segment lost 6 bases, leaving 11 bases of the junction unmatched. The germline gives CDR1 MNHEY, CDR2 SVGAGI.

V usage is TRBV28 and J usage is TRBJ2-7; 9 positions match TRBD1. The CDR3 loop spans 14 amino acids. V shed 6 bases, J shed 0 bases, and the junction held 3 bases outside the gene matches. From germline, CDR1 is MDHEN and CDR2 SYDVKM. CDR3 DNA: TGTGCCAGCAGGAGACAGGGGGACTCCTACGAGCAGTACTTC. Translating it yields CASRRQGDSYEQYF.

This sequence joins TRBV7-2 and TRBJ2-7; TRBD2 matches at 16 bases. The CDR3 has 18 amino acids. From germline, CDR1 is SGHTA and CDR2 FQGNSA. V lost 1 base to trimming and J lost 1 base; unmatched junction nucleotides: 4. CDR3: CASSLVGTSGRGSYEQYF. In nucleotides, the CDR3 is TGTGCCAGCAGCTTAGTGGGGACTAGCGGGAGGGGGTCCTACGAGCAGTACTTC.

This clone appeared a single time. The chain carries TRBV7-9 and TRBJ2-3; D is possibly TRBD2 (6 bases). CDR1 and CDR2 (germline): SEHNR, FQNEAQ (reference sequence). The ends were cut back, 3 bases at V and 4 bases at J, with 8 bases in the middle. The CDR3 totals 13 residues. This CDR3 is CASSFGTADTQYF. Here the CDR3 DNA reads TGTGCCAGCAGCTTCGGGACTGCAGATACGCAGTATTTT.

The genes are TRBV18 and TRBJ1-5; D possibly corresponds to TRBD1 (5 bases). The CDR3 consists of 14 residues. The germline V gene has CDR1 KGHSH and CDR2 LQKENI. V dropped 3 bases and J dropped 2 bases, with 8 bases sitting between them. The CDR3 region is CASSPGRRNQPQHF. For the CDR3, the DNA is TGTGCCAGCTCACCGGGGCGGCGCAATCAGCCCCAGCATTTT.

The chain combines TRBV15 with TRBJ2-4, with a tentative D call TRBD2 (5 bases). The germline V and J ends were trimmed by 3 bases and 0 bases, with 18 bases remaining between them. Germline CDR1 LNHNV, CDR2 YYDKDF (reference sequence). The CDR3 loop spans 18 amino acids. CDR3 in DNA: TGTGCCACCAGCAGGGGTGACTACCGGGAACAAGCCAAAAACATTCAGTACTTC. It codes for CATSRGDYREQAKNIQYF.

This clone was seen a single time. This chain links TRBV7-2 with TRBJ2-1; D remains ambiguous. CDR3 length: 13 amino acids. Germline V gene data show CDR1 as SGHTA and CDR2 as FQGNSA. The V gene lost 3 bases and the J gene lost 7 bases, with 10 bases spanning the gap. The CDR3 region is CASSFVLANEQFF. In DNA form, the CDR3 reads TGTGCCAGCAGCTTTGTTTTGGCAAATGAGCAGTTCTTC.

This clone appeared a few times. CDR3 bases: TGTGCCAGCAGTTACAAGGCGGTGTGGTACTTC. It translates to CASSYKAVWYF. The rearrangement links TRBV6-5 to TRBJ2-7; no clear D gene. Germline V gene lookup returns CDR1 MNHEY and CDR2 SVGAGI. The CDR3 length is 11 residues. Trimming removed 2 bases from V and 12 bases from J, with 11 bases in between.

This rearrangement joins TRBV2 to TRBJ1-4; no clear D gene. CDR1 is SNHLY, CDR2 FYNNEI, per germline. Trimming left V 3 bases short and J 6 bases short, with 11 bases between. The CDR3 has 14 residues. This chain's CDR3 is CASSDSSRDEKLFF. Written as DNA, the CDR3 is TGTGCCAGCAGTGACTCGAGTCGGGATGAAAAACTGTTTTTT. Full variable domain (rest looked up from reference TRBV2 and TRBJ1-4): EPEVTQTPSHQVTQMGQEVILRCVPISNHLYFYWYRQILGQKVEFLVSFYNNEISEKSEIFDDQFSVERPDGSNFTLKIRSTKLEDSAMYFCASSDSSRDEKLFFGSGTQLSVL.

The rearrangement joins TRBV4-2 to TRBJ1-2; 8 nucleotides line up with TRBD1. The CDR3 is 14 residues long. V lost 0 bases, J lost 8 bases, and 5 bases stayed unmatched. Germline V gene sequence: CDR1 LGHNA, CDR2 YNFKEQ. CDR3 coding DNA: TGTGCCAGCAGCCAAGAGGACAGGGCATGCGGCTACACCTTC. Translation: CASSQEDRACGYTF.

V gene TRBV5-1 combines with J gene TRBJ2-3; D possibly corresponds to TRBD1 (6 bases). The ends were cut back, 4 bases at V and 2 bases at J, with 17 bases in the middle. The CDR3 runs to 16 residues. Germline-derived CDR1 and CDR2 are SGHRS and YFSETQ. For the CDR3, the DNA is TGCGCCAGCAGCCCAGGCAGGGGACCTCTCACAGATACGCAGTATTTT. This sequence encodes CASSPGRGPLTDTQYF.

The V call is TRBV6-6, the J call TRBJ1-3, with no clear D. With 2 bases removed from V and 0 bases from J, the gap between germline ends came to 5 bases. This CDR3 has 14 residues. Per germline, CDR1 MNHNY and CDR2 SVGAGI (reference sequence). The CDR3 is CASSYSSSGNTIYF. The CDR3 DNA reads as TGTGCCAGCAGTTACAGCAGCTCTGGAAACACCATATATTTT.